These 5 T cell receptor beta chains originate from one sample sequenced in a study of blood T cell repertoires in COVID-19. Assay: immunoSEQ multiplex PCR; the TCRdb copy retains only in-frame clones and omits some. This sample yields 200,000 to 250,000 clones, of which under 85% are seen a single time; around 1.8% belongs to the top ten. The sequenced sample was PBMCs or T cells enriched from blood (not recorded which). The receptors stem from a man aged 55-75 years who had recovered from COVID-19.

This clone was picked up one time. The rearrangement joins TRBV12-3 or TRBV12-4 to TRBJ1-6; maybe TRBD1 (6 bases). Trimming pared 3 bases from V and 15 bases from J, leaving 12 bases between. The length of the CDR3 is 12 residues. Here the CDR3 reads CASSLTGLLLHF. In DNA, the CDR3 is TGTGCCAGCAGTTTGACAGGCCTTCTCCTCCACTTT.

Only a few counts were recorded for this clone. The rearrangement links TRBV5-1 to TRBJ1-6; D uncertain. V gave up 0 bases and J gave up 5 bases, with 9 bases separating them. Per germline, CDR1 SGHRS and CDR2 YFSETQ. CDR3 length equals 15 residues. The DNA for the CDR3 is TGCGCCAGCAGCTTGGGTGAGATTAATAATTCACCCCTCCACTTT. Translation: CASSLGEINNSPLHF.

The V call is TRBV29-1, the J call TRBJ1-1; D possibly corresponds to TRBD1 (5 bases). From germline, CDR1 is SQVTM and CDR2 ANQGSEA. This CDR3 has 12 amino acids. V gave up 4 bases and J gave up 5 bases, with 11 bases separating them. The CDR3: CSVVMEGTEAFF. In DNA form, the CDR3 reads TGCAGCGTTGTTATGGAGGGGACTGAAGCTTTCTTT.

J is TRBJ2-5 and V is TRBV9; D unresolved. CDR1 SGDLS and CDR2 YYNGEE come from the germline V gene. The CDR3 runs to 16 residues. V lost 0 bases and J 1 base, leaving 13 bases between the germline ends. CDR3 loop: CASSVARPTSQETQYF. CDR3 coding DNA: TGTGCCAGCAGCGTAGCTAGACCTACCTCCCAAGAGACCCAGTACTTC.

The chain couples TRBV7-6 to TRBJ1-2; possibly TRBD1 for D (5 bases). V shed 3 bases and J shed 8 bases, with 13 bases lying between them. The CDR3 is 13 residues long. Germline V lookup: CDR1 SGHVS, CDR2 FNYEAQ. CDR3 in amino acids: CASSFRDFGGYTF. Written as DNA, the CDR3 is TGTGCCAGCAGCTTTCGGGACTTCGGGGGCTACACCTTC.